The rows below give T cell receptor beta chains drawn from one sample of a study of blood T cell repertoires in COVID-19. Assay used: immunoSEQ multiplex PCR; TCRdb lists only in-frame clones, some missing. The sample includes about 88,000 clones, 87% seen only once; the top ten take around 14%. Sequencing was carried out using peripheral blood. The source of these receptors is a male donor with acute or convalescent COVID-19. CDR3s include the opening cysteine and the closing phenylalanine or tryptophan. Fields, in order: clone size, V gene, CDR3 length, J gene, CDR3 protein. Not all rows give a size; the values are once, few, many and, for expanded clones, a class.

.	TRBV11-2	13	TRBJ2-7	CASSWTSPYEQYF
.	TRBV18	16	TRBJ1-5	CASSPSPRAQSQPQHF
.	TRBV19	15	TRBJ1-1	CASSIYGAGRTEAFF
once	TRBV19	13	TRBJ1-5	CASSPLSNQPQHF
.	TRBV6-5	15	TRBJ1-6	CATRTGGTYNSPLHF
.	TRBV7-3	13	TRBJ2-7	CASSPRQGGEQYF
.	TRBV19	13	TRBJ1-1	CASTPEAFTEAFF
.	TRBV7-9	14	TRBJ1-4	CASSLGQVLEKLFF
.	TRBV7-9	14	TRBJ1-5	CASSLQGGNQPQHF
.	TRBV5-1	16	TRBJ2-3	CASSRLLAGPTDTQYF
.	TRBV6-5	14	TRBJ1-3	CASSRDSSGNTIYF
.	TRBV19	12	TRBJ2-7	CATNRDNGEQYF
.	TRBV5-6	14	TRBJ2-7	CASSSRTIAYEQYF
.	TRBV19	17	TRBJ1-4	CASSTPDGLATNEKLFF
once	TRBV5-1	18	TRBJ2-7	CASSLRTSGALSSYEQYF
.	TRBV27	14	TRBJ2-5	CASSFSGGVGTQYF
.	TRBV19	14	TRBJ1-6	CASRGQGGGSPLHF
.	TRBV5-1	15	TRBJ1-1	CASSLDSPFSTEAFF
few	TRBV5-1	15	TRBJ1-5	CASSPDSSQGQPQHF
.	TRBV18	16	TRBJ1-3	CASSPQAGGERNTIYF